The rows below give T cell receptor beta chains drawn from one sample of a study of Ad26.COV2.S vaccination and SARS-CoV-2 variants. The method was immunoSEQ multiplex PCR; TCRdb's version includes in-frame clones alone and lacks a portion of them. The sample has roughly 700,000 clones, around 92% seen once. The sequencing used peripheral blood, collected in a trial of Ad26.COV2.S vaccine versus placebo. The receptors come from a person aged 18 to 59 who received the Ad26.COV2.S COVID-19 vaccine or a placebo. The CDR3 runs from the conserved cysteine through the conserved F or W. A D gene is named only where the DNA matches it firmly. Clone size appears in some rows only: once, few, many, or a class for an expanded clone.

cdr3_nt: TGTGCCATCAAAGGGGACAGGGGGCGTTACAATGAGCAGTTCTTC
cdr3_aa: CAIKGDRGRYNEQFF
clone_size: -
d_call: TRBD1
j_call: TRBJ2-1
v_call: TRBV10-3

cdr3_nt: TGTGCCAGCGGCCCAGGGGGCTCTTCTGGAAACACCATATATTTT
cdr3_aa: CASGPGGSSGNTIYF
clone_size: -
d_call: TRBD1
j_call: TRBJ1-3
v_call: TRBV6-6

cdr3_nt: TGTGCCAGCAGCTTCGCGGGGGGGATCACGGAGACCCAGTACTTC
cdr3_aa: CASSFAGGITETQYF
clone_size: -
d_call: TRBD2
j_call: TRBJ2-5
v_call: TRBV5-4

cdr3_nt: TGTGCCAGCAGCCCCTGGACGAGCACAGATACGCAGTATTTT
cdr3_aa: CASSPWTSTDTQYF
clone_size: once
d_call: -
j_call: TRBJ2-3
v_call: TRBV2

cdr3_nt: TGTGCCAGCAGCCAATGGACAGCCCAAGAGACCCAGTACTTC
cdr3_aa: CASSQWTAQETQYF
clone_size: -
d_call: -
j_call: TRBJ2-5
v_call: TRBV3-1/TRBV3-2

cdr3_nt: TGCGCCAGCCCCCAGTACCTGCATCAGCCCCAGCATTTT
cdr3_aa: CASPQYLHQPQHF
clone_size: -
d_call: -
j_call: TRBJ1-5
v_call: TRBV10-1

cdr3_nt: TGCGCCAGCAGTGAGTCTCTGGGGACAGTACCGAAGACCCAGTACTTC
cdr3_aa: CASSESLGTVPKTQYF
clone_size: -
d_call: TRBD1
j_call: TRBJ2-5
v_call: TRBV10-2

cdr3_nt: TGCAGTGCTCTCGGGGAAAAACTGTTTTTT
cdr3_aa: CSALGEKLFF
clone_size: -
d_call: -
j_call: TRBJ1-4
v_call: TRBV20-1

cdr3_nt: TGTGCCTGGATAAGGAGCGGGAACACTGAAGCTTTCTTT
cdr3_aa: CAWIRSGNTEAFF
clone_size: -
d_call: -
j_call: TRBJ1-1
v_call: TRBV30

cdr3_nt: TGTGCCAGCAGCTTAGCGCCCGTAGTGAACACTGAAGCTTTCTTT
cdr3_aa: CASSLAPVVNTEAFF
clone_size: once
d_call: -
j_call: TRBJ1-1
v_call: TRBV7-2

cdr3_nt: TGTGCCAGCAGCTTAGATCCGGTGTTCACAGATACGCAGTATTTT
cdr3_aa: CASSLDPVFTDTQYF
clone_size: few
d_call: -
j_call: TRBJ2-3
v_call: TRBV7-2

cdr3_nt: TGTGCCAGCAGCCCCGGACAGGTCTCCTACGAGCAGTACTTC
cdr3_aa: CASSPGQVSYEQYF
clone_size: -
d_call: TRBD1
j_call: TRBJ2-7
v_call: TRBV7-9

cdr3_nt: TGTGCCAGCAGCTTCCGGGACAGCCCCACAGATACGCAGTATTTT
cdr3_aa: CASSFRDSPTDTQYF
clone_size: -
d_call: TRBD1
j_call: TRBJ2-3
v_call: TRBV11-3

cdr3_nt: TGTGCCAGCAGCTTTACGGGGGGAAGAACCGGGGAGCTGTTTTTT
cdr3_aa: CASSFTGGRTGELFF
clone_size: once
d_call: TRBD2
j_call: TRBJ2-2
v_call: TRBV11-3

cdr3_nt: TGTGCCAGCAGCAGGGGACAGGGATTTATAGAGACCCAGTACTTC
cdr3_aa: CASSRGQGFIETQYF
clone_size: -
d_call: TRBD1
j_call: TRBJ2-5
v_call: TRBV7-9

cdr3_nt: TGTGCCAGTAGTACAGGGGACGGCAATCAGCCCCAGCATTTT
cdr3_aa: CASSTGDGNQPQHF
clone_size: few
d_call: -
j_call: TRBJ1-5
v_call: TRBV19

cdr3_nt: TGTGCCAGTCCTCTAACCCAGGGTAGGCAGCCCCAGCATTTT
cdr3_aa: CASPLTQGRQPQHF
clone_size: -
d_call: -
j_call: TRBJ1-5
v_call: TRBV21-1

cdr3_nt: TGTGCCAGCTCACCACGGACAGTGATAGATACGCAGTATTTT
cdr3_aa: CASSPRTVIDTQYF
clone_size: -
d_call: -
j_call: TRBJ2-3
v_call: TRBV18

cdr3_nt: TGTGCCAGCAGTGAGCTGCGTGGCTACACCTTC
cdr3_aa: CASSELRGYTF
clone_size: -
d_call: -
j_call: TRBJ1-2
v_call: TRBV6-2/TRBV6-3

cdr3_nt: TGTGCCAGCAGGAGACTAGCGGGTGGCGGCTACGAGCAGTACTTC
cdr3_aa: CASRRLAGGGYEQYF
clone_size: -
d_call: TRBD2
j_call: TRBJ2-7
v_call: TRBV6-5

cdr3_nt: TGTGCCAGCAGTTATGGGACTAGCGGGAGTAGCTACGAGCAGTACTTC
cdr3_aa: CASSYGTSGSSYEQYF
clone_size: -
d_call: TRBD2
j_call: TRBJ2-7
v_call: TRBV6-2/TRBV6-3

cdr3_nt: TGTGCCAGCAGCAAAGGAGAGGGGAACACAGGGAACACTGAAGCTTTCTTT
cdr3_aa: CASSKGEGNTGNTEAFF
clone_size: -
d_call: -
j_call: TRBJ1-1
v_call: TRBV21-1

cdr3_nt: TGTGCCAGCAGCCCTAGCGGGACACCCTCTTCAGAGACCCAGTACTTC
cdr3_aa: CASSPSGTPSSETQYF
clone_size: once
d_call: TRBD2
j_call: TRBJ2-5
v_call: TRBV11-1

cdr3_nt: TGTGCCAGCTCACCAGCCGGGACTAGCAATGAGCAGTTCTTC
cdr3_aa: CASSPAGTSNEQFF
clone_size: -
d_call: TRBD2
j_call: TRBJ2-1
v_call: TRBV18

cdr3_nt: TGTGCCAGCAGCGGTCGACAGACCTACGAGCAGTACTTC
cdr3_aa: CASSGRQTYEQYF
clone_size: -
d_call: -
j_call: TRBJ2-7
v_call: TRBV3-1/TRBV3-2

cdr3_nt: TGTGCCAGCAGTCCGACTGATGAGAACACCGGGGAGCTGTTTTTT
cdr3_aa: CASSPTDENTGELFF
clone_size: -
d_call: -
j_call: TRBJ2-2
v_call: TRBV6-4

cdr3_nt: TGTGCCAGCAGCCAAGATCTCGGGACAGGGGTGAGCGGCTACACCTTC
cdr3_aa: CASSQDLGTGVSGYTF
clone_size: -
d_call: TRBD1
j_call: TRBJ1-2
v_call: TRBV4-2

cdr3_nt: TGCAGCGGTACTAGCGGGGGGCCCTATGAGCAGTTCTTC
cdr3_aa: CSGTSGGPYEQFF
clone_size: -
d_call: TRBD2
j_call: TRBJ2-1
v_call: TRBV29-1

cdr3_nt: TGTGCCAGCAGCCCCGGCGGGTCCAGGGAGCAGTTCTTC
cdr3_aa: CASSPGGSREQFF
clone_size: few
d_call: -
j_call: TRBJ2-1
v_call: TRBV7-2

cdr3_nt: TGTGCCAGCAGTTCGTCCGGGACAGGGACGGGAGAGCAGTTCTTC
cdr3_aa: CASSSSGTGTGEQFF
clone_size: once
d_call: TRBD1
j_call: TRBJ2-1
v_call: TRBV5-8

cdr3_nt: TGTGCCAGCAGCGTTGCGGGACTCGGGACCGGGGAGCTGTTTTTT
cdr3_aa: CASSVAGLGTGELFF
clone_size: -
d_call: -
j_call: TRBJ2-2
v_call: TRBV27

cdr3_nt: TGTGCCAGCAGCCAAGATAAAACCGCCCTGAACACTGAAGCTTTCTTT
cdr3_aa: CASSQDKTALNTEAFF
clone_size: -
d_call: -
j_call: TRBJ1-1
v_call: TRBV3-1/TRBV3-2

cdr3_nt: TGTGCCAGTAGTATACGTCCTACCGGCACCTCACGTCTATACAATGAGCAGTTCTTC
cdr3_aa: CASSIRPTGTSRLYNEQFF
clone_size: once
d_call: -
j_call: TRBJ2-1
v_call: TRBV19

cdr3_nt: TGTGCCTGGAGGGGCGGGCAGGGGGTGTCCTACGAGCAGTACTTC
cdr3_aa: CAWRGGQGVSYEQYF
clone_size: -
d_call: TRBD1
j_call: TRBJ2-7
v_call: TRBV30

cdr3_nt: TGTGCCAGCACCGGAGCGGGAATCCAAGAGACCCAGTACTTC
cdr3_aa: CASTGAGIQETQYF
clone_size: -
d_call: TRBD2
j_call: TRBJ2-5
v_call: TRBV7-2

cdr3_nt: TGTGCCAGCAGCGCGGGACTAGCGGGGGGCTACGAGCAGTACTTC
cdr3_aa: CASSAGLAGGYEQYF
clone_size: -
d_call: TRBD2
j_call: TRBJ2-7
v_call: TRBV5-6

cdr3_nt: TGTGCCAGCAGTTTCTCCAGGAGCCCGACCTACGAGCAGTACTTC
cdr3_aa: CASSFSRSPTYEQYF
clone_size: -
d_call: -
j_call: TRBJ2-7
v_call: TRBV27

cdr3_nt: TGCAGCGCCACAGCCGGACTAGGAGTTTGGGACGAGCAGTACTTC
cdr3_aa: CSATAGLGVWDEQYF
clone_size: -
d_call: TRBD2
j_call: TRBJ2-7
v_call: TRBV29-1

cdr3_nt: TGTGCCAGCAAAAGGGGACAGGCCTTCTCTGGGGCCAACGTCCTGACTTTC
cdr3_aa: CASKRGQAFSGANVLTF
clone_size: -
d_call: TRBD1
j_call: TRBJ2-6
v_call: TRBV27

cdr3_nt: TGTGCTAGTGCCCCAACAGGGGACTATGGCTACACCTTC
cdr3_aa: CASAPTGDYGYTF
clone_size: -
d_call: TRBD1
j_call: TRBJ1-2
v_call: TRBV12-5

cdr3_nt: TGCGCCAGCAGCTTAGAGGGGGGACAGAGAGACGAGCAGTACTTC
cdr3_aa: CASSLEGGQRDEQYF
clone_size: -
d_call: -
j_call: TRBJ2-7
v_call: TRBV5-1

cdr3_nt: TGTGCCAGCACCAAGACAGGTCTTAACTATGGCTACACCTTC
cdr3_aa: CASTKTGLNYGYTF
clone_size: -
d_call: -
j_call: TRBJ1-2
v_call: TRBV5-5

cdr3_nt: TGCGCCAGCAGCCAAGTCTTCGGGGGATCGGGCACTGAAGCTTTCTTT
cdr3_aa: CASSQVFGGSGTEAFF
clone_size: -
d_call: -
j_call: TRBJ1-1
v_call: TRBV4-3

cdr3_nt: TGTGCCAGCAGCCAAGAGGGGGAGGGTTCACACAATGAGCAGTTCTTC
cdr3_aa: CASSQEGEGSHNEQFF
clone_size: once
d_call: TRBD2
j_call: TRBJ2-1
v_call: TRBV3-1/TRBV3-2

cdr3_nt: TGTGCCAGCAGTTTAGACGGAGGAGGCAATCAGCCCCAGCATTTT
cdr3_aa: CASSLDGGGNQPQHF
clone_size: -
d_call: -
j_call: TRBJ1-5
v_call: TRBV27